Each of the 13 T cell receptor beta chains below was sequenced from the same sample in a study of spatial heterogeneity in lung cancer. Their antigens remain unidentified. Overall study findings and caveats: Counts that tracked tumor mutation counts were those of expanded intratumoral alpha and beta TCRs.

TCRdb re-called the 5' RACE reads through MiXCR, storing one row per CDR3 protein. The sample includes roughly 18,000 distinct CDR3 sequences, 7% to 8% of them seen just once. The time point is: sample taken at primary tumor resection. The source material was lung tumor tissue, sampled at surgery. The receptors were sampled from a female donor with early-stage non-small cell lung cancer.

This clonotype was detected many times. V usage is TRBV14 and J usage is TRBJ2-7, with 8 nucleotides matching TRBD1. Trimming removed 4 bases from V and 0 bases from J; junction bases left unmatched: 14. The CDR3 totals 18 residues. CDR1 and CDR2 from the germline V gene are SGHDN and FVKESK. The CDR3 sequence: CASSPRGQVGSYSYEQYF. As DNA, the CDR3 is TGTGCCAGCAGCCCAAGGGGACAGGTCGGCTCCTACTCCTACGAGCAGTACTTC.

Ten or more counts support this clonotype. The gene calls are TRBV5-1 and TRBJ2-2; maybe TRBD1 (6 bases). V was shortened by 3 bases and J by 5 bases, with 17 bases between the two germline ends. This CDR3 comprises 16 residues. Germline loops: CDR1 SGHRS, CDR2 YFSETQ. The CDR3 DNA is TGCGCCAGCAGCTCCCCTGACAGGTCAAAGACCGGGGAGCTGTTTTTT. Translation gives CASSSPDRSKTGELFF.

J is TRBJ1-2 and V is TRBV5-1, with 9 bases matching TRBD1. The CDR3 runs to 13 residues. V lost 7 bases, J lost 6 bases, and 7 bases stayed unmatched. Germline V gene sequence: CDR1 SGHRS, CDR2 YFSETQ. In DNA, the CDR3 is TGCGCCAGCTCGGGACAGGGATGGAATGGCTACACCTTC. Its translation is CASSGQGWNGYTF.

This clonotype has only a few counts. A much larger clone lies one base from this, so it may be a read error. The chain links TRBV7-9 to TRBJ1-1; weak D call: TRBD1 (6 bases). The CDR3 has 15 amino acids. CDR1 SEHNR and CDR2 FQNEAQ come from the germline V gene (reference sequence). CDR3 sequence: CANSPDGGQGTEAFF. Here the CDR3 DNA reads TGTGCCAACAGCCCCGATGGGGGGCAGGGCACTGAAGCTTTCTTT. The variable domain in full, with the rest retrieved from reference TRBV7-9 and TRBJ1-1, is DTGVSQNPRHKITKRGQNVTFRCDPISEHNRLYWYRQTLGQGPEFLTYFQNEAQLEKSRLLSDRFSAERPKGSFSTLEIQRTEQGDSAMYLCANSPDGGQGTEAFFGQGTRLTVV.

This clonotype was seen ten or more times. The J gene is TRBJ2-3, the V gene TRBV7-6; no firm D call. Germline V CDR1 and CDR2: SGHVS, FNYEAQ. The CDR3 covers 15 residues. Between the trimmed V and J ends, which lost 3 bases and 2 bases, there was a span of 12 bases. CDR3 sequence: CASSLFAAITDTQYF. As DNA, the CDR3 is TGTGCCAGCAGCTTGTTTGCAGCCATCACAGATACGCAGTATTTT.

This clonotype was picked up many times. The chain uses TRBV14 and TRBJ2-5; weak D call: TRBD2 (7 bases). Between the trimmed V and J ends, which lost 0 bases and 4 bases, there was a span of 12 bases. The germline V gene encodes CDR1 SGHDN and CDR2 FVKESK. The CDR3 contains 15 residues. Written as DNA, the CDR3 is TGTGCCAGCAGCCAAGATCTCGCGGGGGCAGAGACCCAGTACTTC. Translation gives CASSQDLAGAETQYF.

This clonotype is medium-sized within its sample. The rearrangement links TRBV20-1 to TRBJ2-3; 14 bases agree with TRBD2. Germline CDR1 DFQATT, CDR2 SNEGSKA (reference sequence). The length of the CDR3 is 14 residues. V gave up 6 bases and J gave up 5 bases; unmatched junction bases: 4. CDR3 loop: CSAGLAGGIDTQYF. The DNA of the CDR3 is TGCAGTGCCGGACTAGCGGGGGGTATAGATACGCAGTATTTT.

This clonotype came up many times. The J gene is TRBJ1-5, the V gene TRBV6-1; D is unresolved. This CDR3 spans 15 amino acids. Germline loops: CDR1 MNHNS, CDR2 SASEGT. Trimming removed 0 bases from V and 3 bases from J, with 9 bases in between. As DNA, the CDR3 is TGTGCCAGCAGTGAAGCAGGGATCCCCAATCAGCCCCAGCATTTT. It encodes CASSEAGIPNQPQHF.

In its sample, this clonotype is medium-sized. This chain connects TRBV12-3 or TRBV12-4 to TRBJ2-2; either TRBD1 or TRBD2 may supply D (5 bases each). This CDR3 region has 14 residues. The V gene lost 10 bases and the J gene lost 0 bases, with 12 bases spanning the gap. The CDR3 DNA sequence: TGTGCCATAGACCAGGGACCGAACACCGGGGAGCTGTTTTTT. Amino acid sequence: CAIDQGPNTGELFF.

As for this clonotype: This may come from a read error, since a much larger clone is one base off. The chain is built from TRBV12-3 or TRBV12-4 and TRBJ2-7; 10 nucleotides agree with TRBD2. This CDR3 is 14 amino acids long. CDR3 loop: CASSSSGGTYAQYF. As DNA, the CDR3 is TGTGCCAGCAGTTCTAGCGGGGGTACATACGCGCAGTACTTC.

CDR3 DNA: TGTGCCAGCAGCCTGGCGGGGGCTCCAGGAGATACGCAGTATTTT. Protein sequence: CASSLAGAPGDTQYF. The V gene is TRBV7-6, the J gene TRBJ2-3, with a possible D match to TRBD2 (7 bases). The V gene lost 5 bases and the J gene lost 5 bases, with 17 bases spanning the gap. CDR3 size: 15 residues. Looked up from germline, CDR1 is SGHVS and CDR2 is FNYEAQ.

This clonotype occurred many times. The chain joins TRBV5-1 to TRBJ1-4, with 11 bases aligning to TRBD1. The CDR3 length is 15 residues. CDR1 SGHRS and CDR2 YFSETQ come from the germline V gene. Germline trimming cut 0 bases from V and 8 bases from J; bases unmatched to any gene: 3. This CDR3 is CASSLDGTGGEKLFF. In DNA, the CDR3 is TGCGCCAGCAGCTTGGACGGGACAGGGGGAGAAAAACTGTTTTTT.

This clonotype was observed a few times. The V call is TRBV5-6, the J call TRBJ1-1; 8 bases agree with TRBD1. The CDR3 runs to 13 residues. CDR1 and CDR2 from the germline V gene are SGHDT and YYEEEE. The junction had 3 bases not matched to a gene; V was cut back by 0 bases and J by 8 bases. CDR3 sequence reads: CASSLANRGEAFF. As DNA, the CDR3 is TGTGCCAGCAGCTTGGCAAACAGGGGGGAAGCTTTCTTT.